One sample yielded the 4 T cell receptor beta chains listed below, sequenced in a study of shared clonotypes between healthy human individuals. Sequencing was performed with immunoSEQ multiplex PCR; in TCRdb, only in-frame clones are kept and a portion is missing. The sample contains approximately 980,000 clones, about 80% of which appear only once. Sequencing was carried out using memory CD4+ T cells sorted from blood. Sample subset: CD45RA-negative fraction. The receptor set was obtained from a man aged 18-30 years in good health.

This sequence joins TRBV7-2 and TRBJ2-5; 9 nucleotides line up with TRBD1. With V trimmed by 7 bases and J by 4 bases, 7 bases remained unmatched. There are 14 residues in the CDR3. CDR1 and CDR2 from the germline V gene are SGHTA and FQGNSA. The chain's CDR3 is CASNLGQGAETQYF. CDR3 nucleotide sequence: TGTGCCAGCAACTTGGGACAGGGAGCAGAGACCCAGTACTTC.

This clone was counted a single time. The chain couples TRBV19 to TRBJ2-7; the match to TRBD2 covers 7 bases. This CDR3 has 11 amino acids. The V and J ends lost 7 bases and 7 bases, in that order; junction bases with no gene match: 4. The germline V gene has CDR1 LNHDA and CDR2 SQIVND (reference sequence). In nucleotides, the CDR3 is TGTGCCAGTACCACCGGGGGGGAGCAGTACTTC. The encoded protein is CASTTGGEQYF.

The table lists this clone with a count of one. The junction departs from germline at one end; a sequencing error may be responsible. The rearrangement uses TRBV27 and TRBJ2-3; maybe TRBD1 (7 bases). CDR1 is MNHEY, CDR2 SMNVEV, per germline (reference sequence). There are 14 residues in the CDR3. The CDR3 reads CASTLGAGTDAQYF. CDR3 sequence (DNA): TGTGCCAGCACCCTCGGGGCGGGGACAGATGCGCAGTATTTT.

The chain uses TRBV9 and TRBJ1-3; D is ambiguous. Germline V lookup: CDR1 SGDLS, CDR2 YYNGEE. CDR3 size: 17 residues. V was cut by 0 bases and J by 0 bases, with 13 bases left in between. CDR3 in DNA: TGTGCCAGCAGCGTAGCACCCGACTACTTCTCTGGAAACACCATATATTTT. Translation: CASSVAPDYFSGNTIYF.